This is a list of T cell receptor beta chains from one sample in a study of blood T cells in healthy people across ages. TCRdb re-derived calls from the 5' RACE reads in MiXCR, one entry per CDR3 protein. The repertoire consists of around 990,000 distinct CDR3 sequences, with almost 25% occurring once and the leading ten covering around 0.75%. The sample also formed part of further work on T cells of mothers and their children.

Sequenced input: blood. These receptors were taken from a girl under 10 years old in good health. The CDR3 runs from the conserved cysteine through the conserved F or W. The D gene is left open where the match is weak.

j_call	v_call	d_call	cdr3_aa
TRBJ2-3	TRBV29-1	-	CSVAPVSDTQYF
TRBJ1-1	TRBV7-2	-	CASSPGGPSTEAFF
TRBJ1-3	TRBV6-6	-	CASSRAGRAGNTIYF
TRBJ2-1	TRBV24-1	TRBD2	CATSDHSGGANEQFF
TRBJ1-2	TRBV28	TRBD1	CAIKDRANYGYTF
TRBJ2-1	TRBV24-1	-	CATSESTGTLRDEQFF
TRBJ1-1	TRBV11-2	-	CASSVSVEATEAFF
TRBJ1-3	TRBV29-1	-	CSVEVPRDGNTIYF
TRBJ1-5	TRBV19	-	CASSRRFWDSLSNQPQHF
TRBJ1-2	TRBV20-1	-	CSARANYGYTF
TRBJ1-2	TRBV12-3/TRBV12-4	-	CASSGSETRNYGYTF
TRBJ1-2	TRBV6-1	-	CASSEALGNYGYTF
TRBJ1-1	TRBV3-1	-	CASSQEGAVRGGTEAFF
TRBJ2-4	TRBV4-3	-	CASSQGSLAKNIQYF
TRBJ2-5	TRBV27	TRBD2	CASSGGTSGSPETQYF
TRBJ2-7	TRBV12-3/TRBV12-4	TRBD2	CASTAASGIINEQYF
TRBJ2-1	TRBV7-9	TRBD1	CASSSLSLGQTYNEQFF
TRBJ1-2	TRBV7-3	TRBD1	CASSPQGAGGYTF
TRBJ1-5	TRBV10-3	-	CAISESTTLGQPQHF
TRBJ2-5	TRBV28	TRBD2	CASRGLAGGSGETQYF
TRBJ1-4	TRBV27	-	CASSFSLAQRGEKLFF
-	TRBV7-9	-	CASSYPGLVSYNEQFF
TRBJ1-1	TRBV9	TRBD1	CASSVATGGQEAFF
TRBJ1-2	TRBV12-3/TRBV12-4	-	CASSLDLGDGYTF
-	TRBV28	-	CASSIQGLLAYEQYF
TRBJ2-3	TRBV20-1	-	CSARPTRSDSSGTSTDTQYF
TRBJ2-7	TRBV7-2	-	CASSSPGPGEQYF
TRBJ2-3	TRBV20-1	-	CSARIRLVRDTQYF
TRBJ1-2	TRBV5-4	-	CASSSLEGWGYTF